This record looks at one T cell receptor beta chain sequence and its context. Antigen unknown. The time point here: after dendritic cell vaccination, including at tumor progression/relapse. PBMC sampling occurred before vaccination, two weeks after the third dose, and at progression. Amplification used 60 V beta primers and 13 J beta primers. Libraries were prepared by immunoSEQ multiplex PCR; TCRdb keeps only in-frame clonotypes and omits some of them. The sample yields 110,000 or so clones, around 91% seen once. This sample stems from a study of glioma-infiltrating T cells after dendritic cell vaccination. About the study: Dendritic cells derived from monocytes and pulsed with autologous tumor lysate formed the vaccine.

Germline CDR1 reads GTSNPN; CDR2 reads SVGIG (reference sequence). V was pared by 3 bases and J by 3 bases, with 7 bases of the junction left unmatched. The CDR3 extends over 15 amino acids. General study points: Patients with more pretreatment TILs had longer time to progression and survival.

The chain joins TRBV30 to TRBJ2-1, with 8 bases matching TRBD2. The sample in question was blood, obtained after dendritic cell vaccination. The sequence was collected from a human donor with glioblastoma. CDR3 DNA: TGTGCCTGGAGCAACCAACTAGCGGTCTACAATGAGCAGTTCTTC. This sequence encodes CAWSNQLAVYNEQFF.